This entry describes one T cell receptor (beta chain). The clone's antigen remains unknown. Base qualities are missing; no much larger clone stands one base away. The cohort was made up of approximately 700 healthy bone marrow donors. At the time of sampling, every cohort member was nominally healthy, though immune exposures that went unrecorded were likely present. The donor tested CMV seronegative, placing the donor among the 350 or so seronegative members of the cohort. A peripheral blood sample was provided by each donor, and peripheral blood mononuclear cells were used for TCR beta sequencing. Genomic DNA was extracted from the blood cell samples with the Qiagen DNeasy Blood Extraction Kit. The data were taken from a study of cytomegalovirus exposure and HLA in healthy donors (dated by TCRdb to 2016 to 2017). Broadly, across the study: An earlier analysis of several hundred of the donors reported roughly 300 Gb of sequence data and some 100 million unique TCR beta sequences from 150 million to 200 million T cells. About 330 gigabases of sequencing data and about 92 million unique TCR sequences made up an early release that covered approximately 650 HLA-typed donors. Five DR-DQ haplotypes were handled as single units for association and clustering because linkage in the cohort was strong. The aim of the study was to test whether cataloging public T cell receptors could identify signatures of past pathogen exposure. To decide whether each TCR beta V gene segment behaved as functional or pseudogenic, an earlier analysis of approximately 590 of the donors relied on high-throughput TCR beta sequencing. Every discovery cohort repertoire had been produced on one sequencing platform. The later analysis used no new phenotypic data to find candidate immune exposures, relying instead on TCR beta sequences and their occurrence across donors. Of the 398 genotyped donors, approximately 83% fell in the genetic ancestry cluster associated with self-reported Caucasian donors. Both class I and class II loci were covered by HLA typing, at four-digit resolution. In addition to the first cohort of hundreds of subjects, a separate validation cohort of 120 different subjects was used. The number of donors typed differed by locus, with about 629-640 for A, B, C, DRB1 and DQB1, approximately 500 for DQA1, 606 for DPA1, and approximately 470 for DPB1. The study profiled the T cell repertoires of 500 to 800 subjects by immunosequencing and related them to cytomegalovirus serostatus. Across 398 genotyped donors of the cohort, an average of about 240,000 unique TCR beta nucleotide sequences per donor were sequenced, and around 19% of those sequences were non-productive. To study patterns of TCR occurrence, a later analysis re-analyzed previously published TCR beta repertoires from more than 550 donors and added high-resolution HLA genotyping. To predict cytomegalovirus infection status, the study brought together high-throughput TCR immunosequencing, statistical association of individual TCRs with disease status, and machine learning. Donor age, sex, ethnicity and CMV serostatus were compiled together with the repertoire data. A later genetic analysis used genome-wide SNP genotypes for about 65% of the 666 donors, treating that subset as a discovery cohort.

Paper-wide results and their limitations: Some IMGT-functional V segments, including TRBV6-2 and TRBV6-3, could not be told apart with the 87-base-pair reads, so those segments were excluded. In an earlier analysis of 587 of the donors, most TCR beta V segments appeared in productive rearrangements about 87% or about 30% of the time, broadly matching IMGT annotations. According to a later genetic analysis, donors in an Asian-associated ancestry cluster had fewer N-insertions in productive TCRs than the approximately 700-donor mean. The presence/absence analyses assumed that sequencing depth was roughly uniform across donors, and that assumption may not be true. In a later analysis, the rate of TCR association differed among HLA loci, with DRB1 alleles having the most associated TCRs and HLA-C alleles having the fewest. A cluster of highly shared sequence variants was judged likely to represent a technical artifact of the sequencing pipeline. A further reported finding was that TCR beta sequences accurately predicted the HLA-A and HLA-B alleles for most subjects in the first cohort. The study gave a list of 150 to 200 TCR beta chains associated with cytomegalovirus. The only immune exposure information available for the cohort was CMV serostatus. Because counts were too low, seventeen rarely observed V segments, including chromosome 9 orphons, were excluded from the earlier analysis of 587 of the donors. An association between a missense DCLRE1C variant and V-gene and J-gene trimming of TCR beta chains was found in a later genetic analysis and replicated in an independent cohort. Because HLA typing was unavailable for some donors at each locus, only the typed subset was used in association tests. Compared with equally common non-associated chains, HLA-associated TCR beta chains in a later analysis were more clonally expanded and had lower generation probabilities. Correlated functional status among segregating V segments might be attributable to linkage disequilibrium, but an unknown experimental factor could not be ruled out. Across donors, most TCR sequences were observed very rarely, whereas some public TCRs were present in many individuals. A few of the identified cytomegalovirus-associated TCR beta chains were confirmed in vitro to be specific for cytomegalovirus antigens. In this cohort, only TCR beta chains were sequenced, and detectable features were limited by the absence of alpha or paired-chain data. Most CMV-associated TCR beta chains appeared to be HLA-restricted in a later analysis, and the HLA associations seemed to be driven largely by CMV exposure. The authors suggested that the approach could potentially be extended to other disease states and immunological phenotypes. When HLA alleles, especially DR and DQ, strongly co-occurred, TCR associations were difficult to assign to individual alleles. In a later analysis, some 17,000 TCR beta sequences were associated with specific HLA alleles at a false discovery rate of 0.05. Several of the top co-occurrence clusters appeared to be linked to parvovirus B19, influenza, CMV and Epstein-Barr virus, according to a later analysis. The classifier was reported to diagnose cytomegalovirus status with high specificity and sensitivity in both the original cohort and the validation cohort.

CDR1 and CDR2, per the germline V gene, are SQVTM and ANQGSEA. Reading from cysteine to phenylalanine, the CDR3 counts 12 amino acids. The DNA shown is the 36-base CDR3, in frame from base 1. At the junction V is shortened by 7 bases and J by 4 bases, with 11 bases in between. The method was the immunoSEQ multiplex PCR assay. For the multiplex PCR, a mixture combining 60 forward primers for TCR Vbeta segments and 13 reverse primers for TCR Jbeta segments was used. Amplification of the CDR3 region of rearranged TCR beta genes was performed with a multiplex PCR assay on genomic DNA. The amplified TCR beta libraries were sequenced on the Illumina HiSeq System as 87-base-pair reads. For the original study's pipeline: A later analysis counted some 80 million unique TCR beta chains across the roughly 700 repertoires, and around 9.9 million of these chains were shared by at least two donors. Raw reads were error-corrected and collapsed into unique sequences with a nearest-neighbor algorithm that merged closely related sequences to remove PCR and sequencing errors. CDR3 sequences were aligned to IMGT reference sequences to assign V, D and J gene segments. For a sequence to be retained, a match of at least six nucleotides to both a V gene segment and a J gene segment was required. A rearrangement was called productive if the CDR3 had no stop codons and remained in frame with V and J, and every other rearrangement was called non-productive. CDR3 was defined according to IMGT convention as the region running from the second conserved V-encoded cysteine to the conserved J-encoded phenylalanine. In an earlier analysis of around 640 of the donors, sequences lacking an unambiguous match to a single V gene segment were excluded. An earlier analysis of approximately 590 of the donors classified V segments as functional when productive rearrangements were above 56.7% and as segregating when the standard deviation between donors was above 5%. A statistical classification framework was built to diagnose cytomegalovirus status from the catalog of TCR beta chain sequences. In a later analysis, TCR nucleotide sequences were compared against IMGT/GENE-DB human TR gene sequences so that V and J genes could be assigned. A later analysis assigned CDR3 sequences and most-parsimonious VDJ recombination scenarios with the TCRdist pipeline. In a later analysis, each TCR beta chain was defined by its CDR3 amino acid sequence together with its V-gene family, and reads lacking a unique V-gene family were excluded. In a later analysis, a few hundred highly shared, low-generation-probability nucleotide sequences were removed to address suspected cross-contamination and a sequencing artifact. A later analysis calculated a clonal expansion index for each public chain from normalized within-repertoire ranks of inferred template counts. In a later analysis, generation probabilities were computed with a VDJ recombination model fitted to out-of-frame rearrangements, and the resulting probabilities were checked against IGoR. In a later analysis, TCR-TCR, TCR-HLA and TCR-CMV co-occurrence was scored with hypergeometric tests, and a repertoire-size bias correction was applied to TCR pairs. In a later analysis, false discovery rates were estimated by permuting HLA or CMV assignments 20 times. A later analysis grouped co-occurring TCRs with DBSCAN, adding TCRdist sequence similarity when clustering within HLA-allele-positive subsets. Co-occurrence clustering excluded repertoires with fewer than 30,000 or more than 120,000 public chains, plus five with anomalous nucleotide sharing. TCRdb limited this immuneACCESS table to in-frame rearrangements with V and J called. A share of clones is missing; checked studies link under half to unresolved V genes, and the rest is unexplained. That table is the source of V, J and clone size, and D and trimming were worked out from the DNA. Present in this sample are around 130,000 clones, over 75% of which were seen just once. In total, the top ten clones hold approximately 1.2% of the sample.

Specimen: PBMCs. The TCR comes from a man aged 50-59 years in good health and CMV-seronegative. This receptor chain uses TRBV29-1 and TRBJ2-1; 6 matching bases give a weak D call of TRBD2. Here the CDR3 is given as CSELAGYNEQFF. The nucleotides are TGCAGCGAACTAGCCGGTTACAATGAGCAGTTCTTC.